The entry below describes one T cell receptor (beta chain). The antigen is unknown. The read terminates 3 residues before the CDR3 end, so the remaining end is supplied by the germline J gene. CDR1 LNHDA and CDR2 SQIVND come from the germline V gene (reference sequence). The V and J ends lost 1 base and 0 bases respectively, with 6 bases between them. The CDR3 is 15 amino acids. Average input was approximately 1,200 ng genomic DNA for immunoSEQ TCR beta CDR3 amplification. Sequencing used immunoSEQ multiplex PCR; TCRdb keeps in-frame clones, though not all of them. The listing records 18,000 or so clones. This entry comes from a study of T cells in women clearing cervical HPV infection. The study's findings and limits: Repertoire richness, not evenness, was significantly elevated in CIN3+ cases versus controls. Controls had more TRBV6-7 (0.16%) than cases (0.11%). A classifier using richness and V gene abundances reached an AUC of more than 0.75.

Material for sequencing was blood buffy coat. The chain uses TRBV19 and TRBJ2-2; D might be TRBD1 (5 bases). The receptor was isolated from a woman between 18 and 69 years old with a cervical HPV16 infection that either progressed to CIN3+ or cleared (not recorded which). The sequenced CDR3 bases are TGTGCCAGTAGTATAGGGGGCTCGAACACCGGGGAG. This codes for CASSIGGSNTGE. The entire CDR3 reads CASSIGGSNTGELFF.